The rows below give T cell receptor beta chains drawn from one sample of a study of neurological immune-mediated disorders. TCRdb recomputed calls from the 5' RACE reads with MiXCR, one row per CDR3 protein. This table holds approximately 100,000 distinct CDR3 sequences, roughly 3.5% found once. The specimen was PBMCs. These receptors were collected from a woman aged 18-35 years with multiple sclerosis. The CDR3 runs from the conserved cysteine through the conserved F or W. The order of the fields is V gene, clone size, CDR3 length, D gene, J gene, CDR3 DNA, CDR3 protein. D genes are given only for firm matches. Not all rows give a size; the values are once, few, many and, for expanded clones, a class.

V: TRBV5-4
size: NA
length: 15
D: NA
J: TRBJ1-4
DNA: TGTGCCAGCAGCTCGAACAGGATAAATTTCGGAAAACTGTTTTTT
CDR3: CASSSNRINFGKLFF

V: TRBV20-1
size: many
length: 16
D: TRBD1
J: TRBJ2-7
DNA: TGCAGTGCCAGCCCCAACGACAGGGGGCCTCCCTACGAGCAGTACTTC
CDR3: CSASPNDRGPPYEQYF

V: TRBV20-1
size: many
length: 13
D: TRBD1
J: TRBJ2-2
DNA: TGCAGTGCAAGGACAGGGGGCACCGGGGAGCTGTTTTTT
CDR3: CSARTGGTGELFF

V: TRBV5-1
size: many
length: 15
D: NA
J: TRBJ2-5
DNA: TGCGCCAGCAGCTTGGCCGGACGGATCCAAGAGACCCAGTACTTC
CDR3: CASSLAGRIQETQYF

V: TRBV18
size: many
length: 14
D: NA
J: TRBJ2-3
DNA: TGTGCCAGCTCACGCGGGGGCGAGACAGATACGCAGTATTTT
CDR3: CASSRGGETDTQYF

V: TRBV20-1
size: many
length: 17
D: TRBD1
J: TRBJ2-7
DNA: TGCAGTGCTAGCGGGACAGGGGGAATGCCTTGGTTTGAGGAGCAGTACTTC
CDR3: CSASGTGGMPWFEEQYF

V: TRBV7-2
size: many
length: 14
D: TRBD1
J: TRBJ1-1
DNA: TGTGCCAGCAGCCCGGGACAGAGTTCCACTGAAGCTTTCTTT
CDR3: CASSPGQSSTEAFF

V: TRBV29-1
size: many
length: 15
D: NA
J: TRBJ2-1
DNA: TGCAGCGTTGCACCCGGGAGTCTCGCCTACAATGAGCAGTTCTTC
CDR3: CSVAPGSLAYNEQFF

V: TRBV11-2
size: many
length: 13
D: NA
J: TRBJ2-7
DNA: TGTGCCAGCAGCTTGGTCTTCGCCTACGAGCAGTACTTC
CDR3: CASSLVFAYEQYF

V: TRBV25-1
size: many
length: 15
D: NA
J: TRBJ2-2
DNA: TGTGCCAGCCACTCTCAGGGGGAGGGTCCCGGGGAGCTGTTTTTT
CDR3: CASHSQGEGPGELFF

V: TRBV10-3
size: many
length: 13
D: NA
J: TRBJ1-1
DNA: TGTGCCATCACCAGACAGGAGAACACTGAAGCTTTCTTT
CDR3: CAITRQENTEAFF

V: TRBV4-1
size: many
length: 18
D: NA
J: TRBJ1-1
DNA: TGCGCCAGCAGCCGCCACTGGGCGGACAGCCTTGGTGTGCCTGAAGCTTTCTTT
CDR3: CASSRHWADSLGVPEAFF

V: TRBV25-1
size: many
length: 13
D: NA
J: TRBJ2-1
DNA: TGTGCCAGTCTAGGGGATTCCTACAATGAGCAGTTCTTC
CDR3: CASLGDSYNEQFF

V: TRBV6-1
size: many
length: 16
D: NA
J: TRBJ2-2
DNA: TGTGCCAGCAGTGACGCAGGGGGGAAGTGGACCGGGGAGCTGTTTTTT
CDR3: CASSDAGGKWTGELFF

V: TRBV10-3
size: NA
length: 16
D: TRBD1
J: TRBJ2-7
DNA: TGTGCCATCAGTGCCCACACCGGGACAGGGTTCTACGAGCAGTACTTC
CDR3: CAISAHTGTGFYEQYF

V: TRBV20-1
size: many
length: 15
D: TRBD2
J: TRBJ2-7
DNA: TGCAGTGCTGGAGCCCGACTAGCGGGAGACGACGAGCAGTACTTC
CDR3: CSAGARLAGDDEQYF

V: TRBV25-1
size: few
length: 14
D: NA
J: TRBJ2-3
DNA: TGTGCCAGCCGCGGATCCTTGGGCACAGATACGCAGTATTTT
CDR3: CASRGSLGTDTQYF

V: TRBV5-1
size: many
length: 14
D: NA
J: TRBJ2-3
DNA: TGCGCCAGCAGCCGCGGGCAGGGGCAAGATACGCAGTATTTT
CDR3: CASSRGQGQDTQYF

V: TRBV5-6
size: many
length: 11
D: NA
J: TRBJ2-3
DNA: TGTGCCAGCAGTAAGAGAGATACGCAGTATTTT
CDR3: CASSKRDTQYF

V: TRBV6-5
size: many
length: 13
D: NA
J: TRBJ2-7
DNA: TGTGCCAGCAGTTGGGACGGGGATGACGAGCAGTACTTC
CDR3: CASSWDGDDEQYF

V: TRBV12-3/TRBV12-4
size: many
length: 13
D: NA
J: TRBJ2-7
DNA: TGTGCCAGCAGCCCAGGACGGGCCTACGAGCAGTACTTC
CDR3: CASSPGRAYEQYF

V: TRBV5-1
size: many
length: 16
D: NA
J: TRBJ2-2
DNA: TGCGCCAGCAGCTTGCTGGGGCCTCGTGACACCGGGGAGCTGTTTTTT
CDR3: CASSLLGPRDTGELFF

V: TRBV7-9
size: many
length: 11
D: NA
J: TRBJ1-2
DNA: TGTGCCAGCAGCTTAGACTATGGCTACACCTTC
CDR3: CASSLDYGYTF

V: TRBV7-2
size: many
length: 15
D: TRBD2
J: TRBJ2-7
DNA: TGTGCCAGCAGGTGGACTAGCGCTTACTCCTACGAGCAGTACTTC
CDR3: CASRWTSAYSYEQYF

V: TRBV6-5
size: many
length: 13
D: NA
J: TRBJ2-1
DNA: TGTGCCAGTCGCTTGGGAGTGGGCAATGAGCAGTTCTTC
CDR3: CASRLGVGNEQFF

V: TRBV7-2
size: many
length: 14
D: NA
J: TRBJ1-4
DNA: TGTGCCAGCAGCCAAGGGACGGATAATGAAAAACTGTTTTTT
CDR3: CASSQGTDNEKLFF

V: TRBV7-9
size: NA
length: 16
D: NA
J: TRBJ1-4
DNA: TGTGCCAGCAGCTTAAACGGGGGGGGAACTAATGAAAAACTGTTTTTT
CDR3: CASSLNGGGTNEKLFF

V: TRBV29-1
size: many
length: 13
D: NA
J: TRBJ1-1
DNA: TGCAGCGTTGTGTTGGCGGCGAACACTGAAGCTTTCTTT
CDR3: CSVVLAANTEAFF

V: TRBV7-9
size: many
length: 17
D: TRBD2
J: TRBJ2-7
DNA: TGTGCCAGCAGCTTTGGGGCCGTAGCGGGAGGGCCCTACGAGCAGTACTTC
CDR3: CASSFGAVAGGPYEQYF